Listed below are T cell receptor beta chains from one sample, sequenced in a study of shared clonotypes between healthy human individuals. Sequencing used immunoSEQ multiplex PCR; TCRdb keeps in-frame clones, though not all of them. Among about 530,000 clones, about 75% were seen once, and the ten largest hold roughly an eighth. Sample: PBMCs. Every receptor here comes from a woman aged 40 to 49 in good health. Some clones in this sample may be carry-over from other donors' samples. Each CDR3 is given with its conserved first and last residue. D genes are given only for firm matches. Rows give clone size only sometimes, using once, few, many, or a class for an expanded clone.

TRBJ1-5 | . | TRBV30 | . | CAWSAGDNQPQHF | TGTGCCTGGAGTGCGGGGGACAATCAGCCCCAGCATTTT
TRBJ2-3 | few | TRBV4-3 | . | CASSQDARSDTQYF | TGCGCCAGCAGCCAAGATGCTAGATCAGATACGCAGTATTTT
TRBJ2-7 | . | TRBV6-1 | . | CASSGGPSYEQYF | TGTGCCAGCAGCGGCGGGCCCTCCTACGAGCAGTACTTC
TRBJ2-6 | few | TRBV19 | . | CASSRYWGISGANVLTF | TGTGCCAGTTCCCGTTATTGGGGGATATCGGGGGCCAACGTCCTGACTTTC
TRBJ2-1 | . | TRBV7-2 | TRBD2 | CASSLSLAGGSEQFF | TGTGCCAGCAGCTTATCGCTAGCGGGGGGAAGCGAGCAGTTCTTC
TRBJ1-5 | few | TRBV2 | . | CASSGGRAFNQPQHF | TGTGCCAGCAGTGGGGGCCGGGCGTTCAATCAGCCCCAGCATTTT
TRBJ1-2 | few | TRBV7-8 | . | CASSLVPDGGYTF | TGTGCCAGCAGCTTAGTTCCCGACGGTGGCTACACCTTC
TRBJ1-1 | . | TRBV6-5 | . | CASTQGTEAFF | TGTGCCAGCACCCAGGGGACTGAAGCTTTCTTT
TRBJ2-7 | . | TRBV27 | . | CASSLRGVPYEQYF | TGTGCCAGCAGCCTGAGGGGGGTACCCTACGAGCAGTACTTC
TRBJ1-3 | . | TRBV28 | . | CASSLIRALSGNTIYF | TGTGCCAGCAGTTTGATCAGGGCCCTCTCTGGAAACACCATATATTTT
TRBJ2-1 | . | TRBV25-1 | TRBD2 | CASTPRASGSGNEQFF | TGTGCCAGCACTCCCCGGGCTAGCGGGAGTGGAAATGAGCAGTTCTTC
TRBJ2-1 | . | TRBV4-2 | TRBD2 | CASTAGAGVGGEQFF | TGTGCCAGCACCGCGGGAGCCGGCGTCGGTGGTGAGCAGTTCTTC
TRBJ1-3 | . | TRBV19 | . | CASHPGHYSGNTIYF | TGTGCCAGCCATCCGGGACATTACTCTGGAAACACCATATATTTT
TRBJ2-2 | . | TRBV9 | TRBD2 | CASSVGPTSGRATNTGELFF | TGTGCCAGCAGCGTAGGCCCTACTAGCGGGAGGGCCACGAACACCGGGGAGCTGTTTTTT
TRBJ2-3 | . | TRBV30 | . | CAWSVVGHHTDTQYF | TGTGCCTGGAGTGTTGTGGGACACCACACAGATACGCAGTATTTT
TRBJ2-1 | once | TRBV4-1 | TRBD2 | CASSLSGTSGYNEQFF | TGCGCCAGCAGTCTCAGCGGGACTAGCGGTTACAATGAGCAGTTCTTC
TRBJ2-1 | . | TRBV27 | . | CASSFRGDSAYNEQFF | TGTGCCAGCAGCTTTCGGGGCGACTCGGCCTACAATGAGCAGTTCTTC
TRBJ2-1 | . | TRBV15 | . | CATSRDLSGESSYNEQFF | TGTGCCACCAGCAGAGATCTGAGTGGGGAGAGCTCCTACAATGAGCAGTTCTTC
TRBJ1-5 | . | TRBV30 | . | CAWSRAGQPQHF | TGTGCCTGGAGTAGGGCGGGTCAGCCCCAGCATTTT
TRBJ2-5 | . | TRBV10-2 | . | CASSVREGTQYF | TGCGCCAGCAGTGTTAGGGAAGGGACCCAGTACTTC
TRBJ2-1 | . | TRBV27 | . | CASSPDRLGRYEQFF | TGTGCCAGCAGTCCAGACAGATTGGGGCGTTATGAGCAGTTCTTC
TRBJ1-1 | . | TRBV4-2 | . | CASSQERDHTEAFF | TGTGCCAGCAGCCAAGAACGGGACCACACTGAAGCTTTCTTT
TRBJ1-2 | few | TRBV2 | . | CASSERVRGYTF | TGTGCCAGCAGTGAAAGGGTGAGAGGCTACACCTTC
TRBJ1-5 | many | TRBV28 | . | CASSLGPGQPQHF | TGTGCCAGCAGTTTAGGTCCGGGTCAGCCCCAGCATTTT
TRBJ1-1 | once | TRBV28 | . | CASCFTGGSTEAFF | TGTGCCAGCTGTTTCACAGGTGGGAGTACTGAAGCTTTCTTT
TRBJ1-5 | . | TRBV4-2 | . | CASSQERGPRGQPQHF | TGTGCCAGCAGCCAAGAGAGGGGACCTCGCGGGCAGCCCCAGCATTTT
TRBJ2-2 | . | TRBV10-1 | . | CASSEDGNTGELFF | TGCGCCAGCAGTGAGGACGGGAACACCGGGGAGCTGTTTTTT
TRBJ1-1 | few | TRBV6-6 | . | CASLTTVNRAEAFF | TGTGCCAGCTTGACGACAGTTAACAGGGCTGAAGCTTTCTTT
TRBJ2-3 | many | TRBV7-2 | TRBD2 | CASIRLAGGEEYF | TGTGCCAGCATCAGACTAGCGGGAGGGGAGGAGTATTTT
TRBJ1-2 | . | TRBV10-2 | TRBD1 | CASTTGTEYGYTF | TGCGCCAGCACCACCGGGACAGAATATGGCTACACCTTC
TRBJ1-2 | few | TRBV7-2 | . | CASSSGRRGYTF | TGTGCCAGCAGCTCTGGGCGCAGGGGCTACACCTTC
TRBJ2-5 | . | TRBV28 | . | CASIRGALGLQETQYF | TGTGCCAGCATCCGGGGGGCACTAGGACTACAAGAGACCCAGTACTTC
TRBJ2-5 | . | TRBV28 | . | CASSTGSRETQYF | TGTGCCAGCAGTACCGGGAGTCGAGAGACCCAGTACTTC
TRBJ2-1 | . | TRBV10-2 | TRBD2 | CASSRTSGSSSYNEQFF | TGCGCCAGCAGTAGGACTAGCGGGAGTAGTTCCTACAATGAGCAGTTCTTC
TRBJ1-5 | few | TRBV19 | . | CASTVGHYSNQPQHF | TGTGCCAGTACCGTGGGGCACTATAGCAATCAGCCCCAGCATTTT
TRBJ2-7 | . | TRBV28 | TRBD1 | CASTYSPGTGNKQYF | TGTGCCAGCACCTATTCCCCTGGGACAGGGAATAAGCAGTACTTC
TRBJ2-3 | . | TRBV11-2 | TRBD2 | CASDRGGESDTQYF | TGTGCCAGCGACCGGGGAGGGGAGTCAGATACGCAGTATTTT
TRBJ2-5 | . | TRBV9 | TRBD2 | CASSVGLAGAGTQYF | TGTGCCAGCAGCGTAGGTCTAGCGGGAGCGGGGACCCAGTACTTC
TRBJ1-3 | once | TRBV6-1 | . | CASRTSGAGNTIYF | TGTGCCAGCAGGACTTCTGGGGCTGGAAACACCATATATTTT
TRBJ2-2 | . | TRBV2 | . | CASSPHGELFF | TGTGCCAGCAGCCCGCACGGGGAGCTGTTTTTT
TRBJ1-1 | few | TRBV6-5 | . | CASSPDRGTEAFF | TGTGCCAGCAGCCCGGACAGAGGCACTGAAGCTTTCTTT
TRBJ2-5 | . | TRBV15 | . | CATSEHSGGRETQYF | TGTGCCACCAGTGAACACTCCGGGGGCAGGGAGACCCAGTACTTC
TRBJ1-2 | once | TRBV4-1 | . | CASSQDQKYTF | TGCGCCAGCAGCCAAGATCAGAAATACACCTTC
TRBJ1-2 | . | TRBV27 | . | CASSFGGGYGYTF | TGTGCCAGCAGTTTCGGGGGCGGCTATGGCTACACCTTC
TRBJ2-3 | . | TRBV6-6 | . | CASSSAPRTDTQYF | TGTGCCAGCAGTTCCGCCCCTCGCACAGATACGCAGTATTTT
TRBJ1-1 | . | TRBV6-5 | . | CASIPPGQDTEAFF | TGTGCCAGCATACCTCCAGGGCAGGACACTGAAGCTTTCTTT
TRBJ1-1 | . | TRBV10-1 | TRBD1 | CASKNGTVNTEAFF | TGCGCCAGCAAAAACGGGACAGTAAACACTGAAGCTTTCTTT
TRBJ1-6 | . | TRBV6-1 | . | CASTLNSPLHF | TGTGCCAGCACCCTTAATTCACCCCTCCACTTT
TRBJ1-3 | . | TRBV9 | . | CASSARLQGVGNTIYF | TGTGCCAGCAGCGCCCGATTACAGGGAGTAGGGAACACCATATATTTT
TRBJ2-5 | once | TRBV9 | . | CASSVRGTSGRETQYF | TGTGCCAGCAGCGTACGGGGGACCAGCGGTCGAGAGACCCAGTACTTC
TRBJ1-2 | few | TRBV6-1 | . | CASSEGVFYGYTF | TGTGCCAGCAGTGAAGGGGTTTTTTATGGCTACACCTTC
TRBJ2-1 | few | TRBV4-3 | TRBD2 | CASSQATGLAGYNEQFF | TGCGCCAGCAGCCAAGCCACCGGACTAGCGGGGTACAATGAGCAGTTCTTC